This TCR beta chain originates from a study of human T cells and chemical hapten exposure listed by TCRdb under 2021. For the study in its entirety: For sensitization, 2% DPC in acetone was applied to a roughly 2 cm by roughly 2 cm area of upper inner arm skin. Weekly therapeutic DPC doses were additionally applied to the scalp of patients throughout the roughly 25-week study period. Patch testing was performed on the upper back with Finn chambers containing 0.01% DPC, and the patch tests were scored after 6 days according to International Contact Dermatitis Research Group standards. The patient cohort, mostly female, included alopecia areata with under or over 50% scalp involvement, alopecia totalis and alopecia universalis. Libraries were pooled for sequencing, and variation in per-sample TCR yields was attributed mainly to small differences in library volumes within the pool. The study tracked peripheral blood TCR repertoire changes in vivo during primary and secondary sensitization to the hapten diphenylcyclopropenone (DPC) in alopecia patients. Blood samples were taken from patients before sensitization (week 0) and then at 2, 6 and about 24 weeks after DPC sensitization. For TCR sequencing, blood came from over 25 alopecia patients at anywhere from one to four time points (pre-sensitization, 2, 6 and 24 weeks). The paper's findings and limits, for the study overall: Patch test score correlated positively with the number of PT1 expanded TCRs, reaching significance at thresholds 8, 16 and 32 but not at 4. The number of TCRs above 1 in 1000 frequency did not change with DPC sensitization; there was no evidence of global repertoire structure alterations. Compared with pre-sensitization or healthy control sets, expanded TCRs formed significantly more large CDR3 similarity clusters, which is consistent with antigen-driven responses. After repeated subsampling, changes were observed in the strength of the expansion versus patch-test correlation and in the threshold at which the correlation became significant. Because all patients had alopecia, a presumed autoimmune disease, the immune response of the patients might differ from that of healthy individuals.

Preparation of the library involved RACE. Data came from a NextSeq 500. During library preparation, unique molecular identifiers were attached to individual cDNA molecules so that TCRs could be counted in a quantitative, reproducible way. For every blood RNA sample, sequencing covered both the TCR alpha and TCR beta chains. As for how the authors treated the data: Samples had a median of roughly 91,000 TCRs, with a range from 23,224 to 690,600. The Decombinator software suite was used to annotate the V, J and CDR3 of the TCR reads. For the PS versus PT1 abundance plots, all samples were subsampled to the same number of TCRs (28,000). TCRs were defined as expanded if absent before sensitization and observed at least eight times at the 2-week time point. Using fastp trimming at Q25 and MiXCR clonotype assembly, TCRdb reanalyzed the public sequencing data and kept in-frame beta chains. Rows with one shared CDR3 protein collapse into an entry with the most common genes and DNA. The V and J calls shown here were made by TCRdb, not taken from the authors' results. In this sample the table shows some 84,000 distinct CDR3 sequences, 10% to 11% of which occur a single time. The top ten clones comprise 3% to 4% of the sample.

As concerns this clonotype: Its antigen target is currently unknown. The record has no base qualities; no much larger clone is one base away.

The germline V gene (reference sequence) gives CDR1 as SGHNT and CDR2 as YYREEE. The CDR3, from cysteine to phenylalanine, totals 15 residues. CDR3 DNA only is kept here, 45 bases in frame from base 1. For this chain, trimming is 3 bases at the V end and 2 bases at the J end, and the number of junction bases without a gene match is 6. The intended sense of this specimen's time point label: patch test 3, about 24 weeks after DPC sensitization. Explained via the paper, the treatment or condition label denotes: therapeutic diphenylcyclopropenone sensitization with weekly scalp DPC. Blood at each patch-test visit was drawn before the patch test was applied. Patients were eligible if aged 18 to 70, diagnosed with alopecia and judged suitable for DPC therapy, and pregnant patients were excluded. Unfractionated whole blood was collected in Tempus Blood RNA tubes, and total RNA was extracted from that blood.

This TCR came from a woman aged 50 to 60 with alopecia areata. Some clones in this sample may be carry-over from other donors' samples. Here the sequenced sample was whole blood, taken in connection with sensitization to the hapten diphenylcyclopropenone (DPC). The chain is encoded by TRBV5-4 joined to TRBJ1-2, and 8 junction bases match TRBD1. The CDR3 protein is CASSYQGARNYGYTF. At the DNA level, the sequence is TGTGCCAGCAGCTACCAGGGGGCAAGGAACTATGGCTACACCTTC.